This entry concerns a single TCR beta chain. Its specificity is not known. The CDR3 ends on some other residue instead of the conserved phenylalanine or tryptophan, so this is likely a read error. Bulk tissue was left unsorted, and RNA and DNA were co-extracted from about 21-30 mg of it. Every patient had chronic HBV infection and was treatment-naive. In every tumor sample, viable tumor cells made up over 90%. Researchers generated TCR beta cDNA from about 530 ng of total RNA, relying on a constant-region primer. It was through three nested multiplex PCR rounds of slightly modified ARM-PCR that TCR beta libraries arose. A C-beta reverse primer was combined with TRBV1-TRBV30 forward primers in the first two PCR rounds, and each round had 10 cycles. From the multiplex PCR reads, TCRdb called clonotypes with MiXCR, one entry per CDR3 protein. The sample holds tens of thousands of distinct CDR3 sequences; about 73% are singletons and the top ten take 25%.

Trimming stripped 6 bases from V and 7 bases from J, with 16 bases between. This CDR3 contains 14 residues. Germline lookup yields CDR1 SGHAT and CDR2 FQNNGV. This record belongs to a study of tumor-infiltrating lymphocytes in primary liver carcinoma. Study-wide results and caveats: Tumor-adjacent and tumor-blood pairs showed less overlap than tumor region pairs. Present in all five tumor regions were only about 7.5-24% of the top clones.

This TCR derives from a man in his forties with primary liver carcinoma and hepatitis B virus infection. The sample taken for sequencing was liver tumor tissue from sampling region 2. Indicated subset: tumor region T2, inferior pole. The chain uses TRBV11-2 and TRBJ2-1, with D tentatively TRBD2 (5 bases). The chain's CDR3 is CASSSADPGNEQFS. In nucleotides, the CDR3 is TGTGCCAGCAGTTCAGCGGACCCTGGTAATGAGCAGTTCTCC.